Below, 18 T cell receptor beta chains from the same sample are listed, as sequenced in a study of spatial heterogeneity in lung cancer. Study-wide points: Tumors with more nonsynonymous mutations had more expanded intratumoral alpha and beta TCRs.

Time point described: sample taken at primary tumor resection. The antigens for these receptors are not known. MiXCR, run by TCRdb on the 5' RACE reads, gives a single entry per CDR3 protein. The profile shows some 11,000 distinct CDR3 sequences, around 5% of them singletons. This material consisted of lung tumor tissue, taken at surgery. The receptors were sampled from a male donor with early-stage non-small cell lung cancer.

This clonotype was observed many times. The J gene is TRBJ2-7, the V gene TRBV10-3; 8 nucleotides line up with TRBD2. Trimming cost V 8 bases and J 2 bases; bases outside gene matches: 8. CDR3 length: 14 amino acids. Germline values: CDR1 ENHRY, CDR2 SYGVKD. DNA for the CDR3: TGTGCCATCGGAGGGGGAGCGGGGGCCTACGAGCAGTACTTC. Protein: CAIGGGAGAYEQYF.

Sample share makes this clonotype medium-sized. CDR3: CASSNFRLAGNTGELFF. CDR3 in DNA: TGTGCCAGCAGTAATTTTCGGCTAGCGGGGAACACCGGGGAGCTGTTTTTT. The chain uses TRBV6-5 and TRBJ2-2; 8 bases align to TRBD2. V trimming: 5 bases; J trimming: 1 base; junction bases outside the gene matches: 9. This CDR3 region has 17 residues. In germline, CDR1 is MNHEY, CDR2 SVGAGI.

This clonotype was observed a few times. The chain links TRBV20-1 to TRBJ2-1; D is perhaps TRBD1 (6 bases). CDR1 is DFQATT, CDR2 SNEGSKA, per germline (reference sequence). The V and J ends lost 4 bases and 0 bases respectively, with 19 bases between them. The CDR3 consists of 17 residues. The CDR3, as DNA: TGCAGTGCTACCCGGACAGCCGGGGTTAGCTCCTACAATGAGCAGTTCTTC. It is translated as CSATRTAGVSSYNEQFF.

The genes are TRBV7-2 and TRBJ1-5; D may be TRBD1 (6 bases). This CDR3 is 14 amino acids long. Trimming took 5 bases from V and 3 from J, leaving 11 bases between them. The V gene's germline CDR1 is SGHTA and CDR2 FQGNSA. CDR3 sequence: CASSQGSNNQPQHF. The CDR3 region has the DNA TGTGCCAGCAGCCAGGGGAGCAACAATCAGCCCCAGCATTTT. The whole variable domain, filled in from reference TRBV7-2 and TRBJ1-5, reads GAGVSQSPSNKVTEKGKDVELRCDPISGHTALYWYRQSLGQGLEFLIYFQGNSAPDKSGLPSDRFSAERTGGSVSTLTIQRTQQEDSAVYLCASSQGSNNQPQHFGDGTRLSIL.

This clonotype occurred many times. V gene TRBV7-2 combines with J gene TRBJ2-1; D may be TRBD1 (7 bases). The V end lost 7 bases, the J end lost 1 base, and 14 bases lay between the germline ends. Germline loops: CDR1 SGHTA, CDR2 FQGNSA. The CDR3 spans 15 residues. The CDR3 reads CASTNQGGSYNEQFF. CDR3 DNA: TGTGCCAGCACCAACCAGGGGGGTTCCTACAATGAGCAGTTCTTC.

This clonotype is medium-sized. The chain's CDR3 is CASSVGLAGAYNEQFF. The CDR3 DNA reads TGTGCCAGCAGCGTAGGCCTAGCGGGGGCCTACAATGAGCAGTTCTTC. This chain links TRBV9 with TRBJ2-1; 10 bases match TRBD2. The CDR3 runs 16 residues. Per the germline V gene, CDR1 is SGDLS and CDR2 is YYNGEE. V lost 0 bases, J lost 2 bases, and 2 bases stayed unmatched.

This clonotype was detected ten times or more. The CDR3 nucleotides are TGTGCCAGCAGCTTAGGGATTCCAGGGGGCAATGAGCAGTTCTTC. Its protein is CASSLGIPGGNEQFF. This chain uses TRBV5-4 with TRBJ2-1; 7 positions agree with TRBD1. Per germline, CDR1 SGHNT and CDR2 YYREEE (reference sequence). With V trimmed by 2 bases and J by 6 bases, 8 bases remained unmatched. This CDR3 is built from 15 residues. The variable domain in full, completed from reference TRBV5-4 and TRBJ2-1, reads ETGVTQSPTHLIKTRGQQVTLRCSSQSGHNTVSWYQQALGQGPQFIFQYYREEENGRGNFPPRFSGLQFPNYSSELNVNALELDDSALYLCASSLGIPGGNEQFFGPGTRLTVL.

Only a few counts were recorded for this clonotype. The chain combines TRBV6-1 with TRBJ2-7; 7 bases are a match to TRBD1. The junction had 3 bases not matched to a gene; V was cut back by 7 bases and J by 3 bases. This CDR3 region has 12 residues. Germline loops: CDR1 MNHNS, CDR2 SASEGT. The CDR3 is CASTGTVYEQYF. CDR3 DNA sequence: TGTGCCAGCACCGGGACAGTCTACGAGCAGTACTTC.

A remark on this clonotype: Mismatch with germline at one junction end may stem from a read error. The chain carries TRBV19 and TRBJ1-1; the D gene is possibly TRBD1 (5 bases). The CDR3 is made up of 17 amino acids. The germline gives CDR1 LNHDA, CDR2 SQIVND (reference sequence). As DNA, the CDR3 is TGTGCCAGTCGCCTCTACGGGACGCCCGGCGGAGGCACTGAAGCTTCCTTT. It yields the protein CASRLYGTPGGGTEASF.

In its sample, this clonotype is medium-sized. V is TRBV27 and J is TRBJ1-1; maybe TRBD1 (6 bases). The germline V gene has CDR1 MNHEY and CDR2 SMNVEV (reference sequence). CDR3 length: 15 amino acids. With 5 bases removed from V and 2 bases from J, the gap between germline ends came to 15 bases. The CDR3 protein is CASSRATGQNTEAFF. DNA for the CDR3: TGTGCCAGCAGTCGGGCAACGGGACAAAACACTGAAGCTTTCTTT.

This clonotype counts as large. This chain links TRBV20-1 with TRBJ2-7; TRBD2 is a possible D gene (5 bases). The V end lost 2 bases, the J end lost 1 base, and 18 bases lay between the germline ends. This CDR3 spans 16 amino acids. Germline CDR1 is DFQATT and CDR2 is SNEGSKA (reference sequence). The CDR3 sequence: CSARPMLGDRSYEQYF. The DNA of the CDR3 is TGCAGTGCTAGACCTATGTTGGGAGATAGGTCCTACGAGCAGTACTTC.

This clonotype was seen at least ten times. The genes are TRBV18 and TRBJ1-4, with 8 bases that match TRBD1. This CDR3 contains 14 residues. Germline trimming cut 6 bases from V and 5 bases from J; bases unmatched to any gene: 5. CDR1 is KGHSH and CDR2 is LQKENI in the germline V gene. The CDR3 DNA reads TGTGCCAGCTCCCGAGGACAGGGAAATGAAAAACTGTTTTTT. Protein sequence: CASSRGQGNEKLFF.

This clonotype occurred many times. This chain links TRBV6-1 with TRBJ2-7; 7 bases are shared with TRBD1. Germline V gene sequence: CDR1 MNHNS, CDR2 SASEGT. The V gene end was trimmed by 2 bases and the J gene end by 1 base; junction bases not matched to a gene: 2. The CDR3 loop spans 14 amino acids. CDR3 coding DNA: TGTGCCAGCAGTGAACTGGGACAGTCCTACGAGCAGTACTTC. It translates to CASSELGQSYEQYF.

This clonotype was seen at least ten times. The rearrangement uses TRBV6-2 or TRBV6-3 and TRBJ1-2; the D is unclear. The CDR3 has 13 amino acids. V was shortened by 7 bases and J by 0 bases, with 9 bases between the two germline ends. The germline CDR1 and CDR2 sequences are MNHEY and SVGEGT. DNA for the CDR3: TGTGCCAGCACCCCACGACCTAACTATGGCTACACCTTC. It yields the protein CASTPRPNYGYTF.

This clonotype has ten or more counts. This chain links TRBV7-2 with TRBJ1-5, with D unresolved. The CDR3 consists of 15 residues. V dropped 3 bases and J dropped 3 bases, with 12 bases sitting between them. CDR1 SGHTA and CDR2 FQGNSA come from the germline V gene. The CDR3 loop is CASSLYKEVNQPQHF. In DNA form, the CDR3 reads TGTGCCAGCAGCTTGTACAAGGAGGTCAATCAGCCCCAGCATTTT.

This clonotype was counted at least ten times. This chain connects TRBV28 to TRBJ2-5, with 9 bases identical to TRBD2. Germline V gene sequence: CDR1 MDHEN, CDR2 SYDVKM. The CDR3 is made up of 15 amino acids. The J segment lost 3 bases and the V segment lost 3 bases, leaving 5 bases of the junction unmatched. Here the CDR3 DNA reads TGTGCCAGCAGTTTCCCAGCGGGAGGAGAAGAGACCCAGTACTTC. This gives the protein CASSFPAGGEETQYF.

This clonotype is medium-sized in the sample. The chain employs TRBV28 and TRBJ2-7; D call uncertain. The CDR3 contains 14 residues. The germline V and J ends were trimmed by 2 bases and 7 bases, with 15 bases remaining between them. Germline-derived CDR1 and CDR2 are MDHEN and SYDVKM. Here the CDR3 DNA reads TGTGCCAGCAGTTTAAGATTTGCGGTGTTAGAGCAGTACTTC. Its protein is CASSLRFAVLEQYF.

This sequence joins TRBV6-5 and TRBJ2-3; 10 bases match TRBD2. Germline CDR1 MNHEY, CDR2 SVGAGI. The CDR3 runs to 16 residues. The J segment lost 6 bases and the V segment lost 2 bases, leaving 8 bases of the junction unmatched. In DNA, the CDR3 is TGTGCCAGCAGTTACGGTCTAGCGGGGGCCGGGGATACGCAGTATTTT. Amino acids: CASSYGLAGAGDTQYF.